The source of this T cell receptor beta chain is a study of T-cell reconstitution after alpha-beta-depleted transplantation in children. Of note for this clonotype: The target antigen is unknown.

Study results and caveats: Several hundred rapidly expanded clones from non-depleted graft cells reportedly supplied alpha-beta T cells about two months post-transplant. Counts and diversity of T cells one year after transplant came mostly from newly produced T cells. High day-60 TCRbeta diversity in some patients came from surviving recipient T cells and thymic progenitors.

The TCRbeta library was prepared with unique molecular identifiers. In TCRdb, the PCR reads were re-called with MiXCR into one record per CDR3 protein. The table has about 580,000 distinct CDR3 sequences, more than 20% seen once. The source was PBMCs, mostly from graft donor cells, collected 360 days after TCRalphabeta/CD19-depleted stem cell transplant. The receptor's source is a boy less than two years old who had a stem cell transplant for acute myeloid leukemia, so the T cells may come from the graft donor.

CDR3 sequence: CASSLAPGQNPNTGELFF. In nucleotides, the CDR3 is TGCGCCAGCAGCTTGGCCCCGGGACAGAACCCGAACACCGGGGAGCTGTTTTTT. The chain carries TRBV5-1 and TRBJ2-2; TRBD1 agrees at 7 bases. Losses at the gene ends were 0 bases for V and 0 bases for J; bases not matched to a gene: 8. The CDR3 is 18 amino acids. Germline-derived CDR1 and CDR2 are SGHRS and YFSETQ.